Below are 29 T cell receptor beta chains sequenced from a single sample in a study of Tregs in tolerant kidney transplant recipients. Profiling relied on immunoSEQ multiplex PCR, and the TCRdb table lists in-frame clones only, not all of them. The table has approximately 93,000 clones, 93% seen once; the top ten hold approximately 0.5%. Specimen: CD4+ T cells from blood, collected before the transplant. These receptors were taken from a human donor who received a combined kidney and bone marrow transplant.

This rearrangement joins TRBV5-8 to TRBJ1-2; 7 nucleotides agree with TRBD1. The trim removed 5 bases at V and 4 bases at J, leaving 14 bases unmatched. Per the germline V gene, CDR1 is SGHTS and CDR2 is YDEGEE. This CDR3 region has 16 residues. CDR3 in DNA: TGTGCCAGCAGTGACGGACGGGGGGGACAGATCTATGGCTACACCTTC. This sequence encodes CASSDGRGGQIYGYTF.

The chain joins TRBV19 to TRBJ2-5, with D unclear. Germline V gene lookup returns CDR1 LNHDA and CDR2 SQIVND (reference sequence). V lost 3 bases and J 5 bases, leaving 10 bases between the germline ends. This CDR3 is built from 13 residues. The CDR3 sequence is CASSIQASETQYF. DNA for the CDR3: TGTGCCAGTAGTATTCAGGCTTCCGAGACCCAGTACTTC.

The rearrangement uses TRBV19 and TRBJ2-6, with D possibly TRBD1 on 5 matching bases. Germline values: CDR1 LNHDA, CDR2 SQIVND (reference sequence). The V end was cut by 5 bases, the J end by 0 bases, with 14 bases between. This CDR3 is built from 17 residues. CDR3 nucleotides: TGTGCCAGTAGTTTCAGGACACTCCTCTCTGGGGCCAACGTCCTGACTTTC. It specifies CASSFRTLLSGANVLTF.

The chain links TRBV28 to TRBJ2-6; TRBD1 matches at 8 bases. Germline assignment: CDR1 MDHEN and CDR2 SYDVKM. Trimming removed 7 bases from V and 0 bases from J; junction bases left unmatched: 11. The CDR3 has 18 residues. In DNA form, the CDR3 reads TGTGCCAGCAAAGGTTCCGACAGGGGTAGCTCTGGGGCCAACGTCCTGACTTTC. Its protein is CASKGSDRGSSGANVLTF. Filled out from reference TRBV28 and TRBJ2-6, the complete variable domain reads DVKVTQSSRYLVKRTGEKVFLECVQDMDHENMFWYRQDPGLGLRLIYFSYDVKMKEKGDIPEGYSVSREKKERFSLILESASTNQTSMYLCASKGSDRGSSGANVLTFGAGSRLTVL.

V and J are TRBV27 and TRBJ2-1; 13 bases map to TRBD2. There are 18 residues in the CDR3. Germline values: CDR1 MNHEY, CDR2 SMNVEV (reference sequence). Losses at the gene ends were 1 base for V and 2 bases for J; bases not matched to a gene: 5. The CDR3, as DNA: TGTGCCAGCAGTTTATATAGGACTAGCGGGGGCACCTACAATGAGCAGTTCTTC. It yields the protein CASSLYRTSGGTYNEQFF.

The CDR3 loop reads CAWSGARISSVETQYF. CDR3 nucleotide sequence: TGTGCCTGGAGTGGAGCTCGGATTAGCTCTGTGGAGACCCAGTACTTC. J is TRBJ2-5 and V is TRBV30; D remains ambiguous. Trimming stripped 1 base from V and 5 bases from J, with 20 bases between. This CDR3 spans 16 amino acids. CDR1 is GTSNPN, CDR2 SVGIG, per germline (reference sequence).

V is TRBV19 and J is TRBJ2-5; D gene unclear. V gave up 3 bases and J gave up 4 bases, with 18 bases separating them. Germline V lookup: CDR1 LNHDA, CDR2 SQIVND (reference sequence). This CDR3 has 16 residues. The CDR3 loop reads CASSISSRGSGETQYF. CDR3 DNA: TGTGCCAGTAGTATTTCCTCCAGAGGCTCGGGAGAGACCCAGTACTTC.

The chain's CDR3 is CASSLRGGLGETQYF. The CDR3 nucleotides are TGCGCCAGCAGCTTGCGCGGGGGCTTGGGAGAGACCCAGTACTTC. The gene calls are TRBV5-1 and TRBJ2-5, with a possible D match to TRBD2 (7 bases). This CDR3 spans 15 amino acids. From germline, CDR1 is SGHRS and CDR2 YFSETQ. V lost 1 base and J lost 4, with 14 bases in between.

The chain recombines TRBV7-6 with TRBJ2-5; D ambiguous. Per the germline V gene, CDR1 is SGHVS and CDR2 is FNYEAQ. CDR3 length: 11 amino acids. The germline V and J ends were trimmed by 5 bases and 4 bases, with 5 bases remaining between them. Here the CDR3 DNA reads TGTGCCAGCAGCCCTAGAGAGACCCAGTACTTC. It yields the protein CASSPRETQYF.

CDR3 sequence (DNA): TGCAGCGTTCAAGCGACTAGCGGGAGAGAGACCCAGTACTTC. Translated: CSVQATSGRETQYF. This chain uses TRBV29-1 with TRBJ2-5, with 12 positions matching TRBD2. Germline-derived CDR1 and CDR2 are SQVTM and ANQGSEA. This CDR3 is built from 14 residues. V lost 5 bases to trimming and J lost 4 bases; unmatched junction nucleotides: 5.

The rearrangement links TRBV5-1 to TRBJ1-1; the match to TRBD1 covers 9 bases. CDR3 size: 15 residues. Germline CDR1 reads SGHRS; CDR2 reads YFSETQ. V dropped 4 bases and J dropped 4; count of bases not matched to a gene: 8. This CDR3 is CASSPGQGEITEAFF. In DNA, the CDR3 is TGCGCCAGCAGCCCGGGACAGGGCGAGATCACTGAAGCTTTCTTT.

This chain uses TRBV5-1 with TRBJ1-1; TRBD1 might be the D (6 bases). This CDR3 is built from 14 residues. V was trimmed by 6 bases and J by 2 bases, leaving 14 bases between them. Germline V lookup: CDR1 SGHRS, CDR2 YFSETQ. The CDR3 DNA is TGCGCCAGCAACCCCGGACAGTCAAACACTGAAGCTTTCTTT. Its translation is CASNPGQSNTEAFF. The full variable domain, with the rest looked up from reference TRBV5-1 and TRBJ1-1, is KAGVTQTPRYLIKTRGQQVTLSCSPISGHRSVSWYQQTPGQGLQFLFEYFSETQRNKGNFPGRFSGRQFSNSRSEMNVSTLELGDSALYLCASNPGQSNTEAFFGQGTRLTVV.

The chain links TRBV11-3 to TRBJ1-1, with D perhaps matching TRBD1 (6 bases). Germline V CDR1 and CDR2: SGHNT, YENEEA. CDR3 length: 16 residues. Trimming pared 4 bases from V and 0 bases from J, leaving 15 bases between. The CDR3 DNA follows: TGTGCCAGCAGCTCCAGTCCAGGGGTAGTGAACACTGAAGCTTTCTTT. It codes for CASSSSPGVVNTEAFF. The full variable domain, completed using reference TRBV11-3 and TRBJ1-1, is EAGVVQSPRYKIIEKKQPVAFWCNPISGHNTLYWYLQNLGQGPELLIRYENEEAVDDSQLPKDRFSAERLKGVDSTLKIQPAELGDSAVYLCASSSSPGVVNTEAFFGQGTRLTVV.

J is TRBJ2-3 and V is TRBV30; 7 nucleotides agree with TRBD2. V was pared by 5 bases and J by 1 base, with 3 bases of the junction left unmatched. The CDR3 has 13 amino acids. Germline V gives CDR1 GTSNPN, CDR2 SVGIG (reference sequence). The DNA of the CDR3 is TGTGCCTGGGGACTAGGGGGCACAGATACGCAGTATTTT. This sequence encodes CAWGLGGTDTQYF.

The CDR3 loop reads CASSLVGAAGHEKLFF. The DNA of the CDR3 is TGTGCCAGCAGCTTAGTGGGTGCGGCGGGACATGAAAAACTGTTTTTT. V is TRBV7-9 and J is TRBJ1-4; D might be TRBD1 (5 bases). This CDR3 is 16 amino acids long. Trimming removed 1 base at V and 6 bases at J, with 15 bases between. Germline V gene sequence: CDR1 SEHNR, CDR2 FQNEAQ (reference sequence).

The table lists this clone with a count of one. The J gene is TRBJ1-5, the V gene TRBV15; TRBD1 matches 8 bases. V lost 5 bases to trimming and J lost 7 bases; unmatched junction nucleotides: 7. The CDR3 totals 14 residues. Germline loops: CDR1 LNHNV, CDR2 YYDKDF (reference sequence). CDR3 in amino acids: CATSGSRGRQPQHF. CDR3 coding DNA: TGTGCCACCAGCGGAAGCAGGGGGCGACAGCCCCAGCATTTT.

CDR3 sequence reads: CASSQGTGYQPQHF. In DNA, the CDR3 is TGTGCCAGCAGCCAAGGGACAGGGTATCAGCCCCAGCATTTT. The rearrangement joins TRBV4-2 to TRBJ1-5; 8 nucleotides align to TRBD1. Germline V gene lookup returns CDR1 LGHNA and CDR2 YNFKEQ. Trimming at V came to 1 base and at J to 5 bases, leaving 1 base not matched to a gene. CDR3 size: 14 residues.

Written as DNA, the CDR3 is TGCGCCAGCAGCCCCCCCGTAGGACTAGCGGCCCAAGAGACCCAGTACTTC. Its translation: CASSPPVGLAAQETQYF. This chain connects TRBV4-1 to TRBJ2-5; 10 positions match TRBD2. The CDR3 extends over 17 amino acids. The J segment lost 1 base and the V segment lost 4 bases, leaving 9 bases of the junction unmatched. Per germline, CDR1 MGHRA and CDR2 YSYEKL.

The CDR3 is CASSGGLAGTTDTQYF. CDR3 in DNA: TGTGCCAGCAGTGGAGGACTAGCGGGTACCACAGATACGCAGTATTTT. The V gene is TRBV6-1, the J gene TRBJ2-3; 11 positions agree with TRBD2. With 4 bases clipped from V and 2 bases from J, the junction kept 5 bases outside the gene matches. Germline assignment: CDR1 MNHNS and CDR2 SASEGT. This CDR3 region has 16 residues.

In DNA form, the CDR3 reads TGTGCCAGCAGCTCTAAAGGTCAGGGCAGGTACGAGCAGTACTTC. Translated, it gives CASSSKGQGRYEQYF. The V call is TRBV7-2, the J call TRBJ2-7; tentative D call: TRBD1 (5 bases). The germline V gene has CDR1 SGHTA and CDR2 FQGNSA. The V end lost 4 bases, the J end lost 4 bases, and 17 bases lay between the germline ends. This CDR3 is built from 15 residues.

The V and J genes are TRBV7-9 and TRBJ2-5, with D perhaps TRBD2 (5 bases). The CDR3 covers 14 residues. The germline CDR1 and CDR2 sequences are SEHNR and FQNEAQ (reference sequence). V was cut by 4 bases and J by 3 bases, with 12 bases left in between. The CDR3 sequence is CASSSWTLKETQYF. CDR3 bases: TGTGCCAGCAGCTCCTGGACTCTCAAAGAGACCCAGTACTTC.

This chain connects TRBV18 to TRBJ2-1, with 7 bases identical to TRBD1. The CDR3 runs 14 residues. V trimming: 5 bases; J trimming: 3 bases; junction bases outside the gene matches: 4. Germline V lookup: CDR1 KGHSH, CDR2 LQKENI. The CDR3 spells CASSSQGVYNEQFF. The CDR3 bases are TGTGCCAGCTCATCTCAGGGGGTCTACAATGAGCAGTTCTTC.

This chain connects TRBV6-6 to TRBJ1-1; 11 positions agree with TRBD1. There are 14 residues in the CDR3. CDR1 and CDR2 (germline): MNHNY, SVGAGI (reference sequence). The V segment lost 9 bases and the J segment 0 bases; nucleotides outside the gene matches: 3. The CDR3 loop reads CASRDRGMNTEAFF. In DNA, the CDR3 is TGTGCCAGTAGGGACAGGGGGATGAACACTGAAGCTTTCTTT.

This sequence joins TRBV6-1 and TRBJ2-7; TRBD1 is a possible D gene (5 bases). Germline lookup yields CDR1 MNHNS and CDR2 SASEGT. This CDR3 has 14 amino acids. V gave up 0 bases and J gave up 5 bases, with 11 bases separating them. CDR3: CASSEAYQGNEQYF. For the CDR3, the DNA is TGTGCCAGCAGTGAAGCGTACCAGGGCAACGAGCAGTACTTC.

A single count supports this clone. The V gene is TRBV5-1, the J gene TRBJ2-3, with a tentative D call TRBD2 (5 bases). Trimming pared 2 bases from V and 6 bases from J, leaving 10 bases between. The CDR3 spans 13 residues. Germline V lookup: CDR1 SGHRS, CDR2 YFSETQ. The CDR3 reads CASSFIPGDTQYF. CDR3 nucleotides: TGCGCCAGCAGCTTTATCCCGGGGGATACGCAGTATTTT.

The V call is TRBV7-2, the J call TRBJ2-3; D may be TRBD2 (5 bases). V lost 5 bases and J 1 base, leaving 13 bases between the germline ends. CDR3 length equals 15 residues. CDR1 is SGHTA, CDR2 FQGNSA, per germline. The CDR3 protein is CASSTQLGGTDTQYF. CDR3 nucleotides: TGTGCCAGCAGCACCCAACTAGGAGGCACAGATACGCAGTATTTT.

The chain is built from TRBV10-3 and TRBJ2-5, with 8 bases lining up with TRBD1. The junction had 7 bases not matched to a gene; V was cut back by 8 bases and J by 5 bases. The CDR3 sequence is 13 residues long. In germline, CDR1 is ENHRY, CDR2 SYGVKD. CDR3 sequence: CAISLGQEETQYF. The CDR3 DNA is TGTGCCATCTCCCTGGGACAGGAGGAGACCCAGTACTTC.

This clone was seen just once. The CDR3 DNA reads TGTGCCAGCAGTTCCCAGGGGGTGGGGAATCAGCCCCAGCATTTT. Amino acids: CASSSQGVGNQPQHF. The gene calls are TRBV6-1 and TRBJ1-5; 7 bases are a match to TRBD1. Germline V CDR1 and CDR2: MNHNS, SASEGT. CDR3 length equals 15 residues. The junction had 8 bases not matched to a gene; V was cut back by 5 bases and J by 4 bases.

This clone was picked up one time. Here the CDR3 DNA reads TGTGCCATCAGTGAGGAGGGCCAGGTCTATGGCTACACCTTC. Protein product: CAISEEGQVYGYTF. The chain couples TRBV10-3 to TRBJ1-2; D is undetermined. This CDR3 comprises 14 residues. Germline V gene lookup returns CDR1 ENHRY and CDR2 SYGVKD. Trimming cost V 2 bases and J 4 bases, with 11 bases left between them.